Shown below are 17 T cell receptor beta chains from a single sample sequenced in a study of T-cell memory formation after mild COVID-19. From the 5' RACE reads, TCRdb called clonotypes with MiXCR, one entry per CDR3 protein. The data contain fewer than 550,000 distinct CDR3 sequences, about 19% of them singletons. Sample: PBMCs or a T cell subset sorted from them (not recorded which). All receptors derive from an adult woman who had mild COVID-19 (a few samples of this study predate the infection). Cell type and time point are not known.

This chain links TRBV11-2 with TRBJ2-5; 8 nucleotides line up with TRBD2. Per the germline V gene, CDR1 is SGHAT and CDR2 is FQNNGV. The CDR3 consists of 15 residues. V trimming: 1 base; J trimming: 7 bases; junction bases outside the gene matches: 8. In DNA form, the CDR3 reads TGTGCCAGCAGCTTAGTAGTAGCGGGGTCGGGGACCCAGTACTTC. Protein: CASSLVVAGSGTQYF.

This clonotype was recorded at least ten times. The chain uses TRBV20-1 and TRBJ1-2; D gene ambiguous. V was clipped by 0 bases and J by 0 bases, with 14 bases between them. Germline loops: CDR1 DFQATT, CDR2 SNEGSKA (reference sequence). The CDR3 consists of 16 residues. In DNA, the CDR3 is TGCAGTGCTAGAGATGCGGTGACACCATCTAACTATGGCTACACCTTC. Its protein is CSARDAVTPSNYGYTF.

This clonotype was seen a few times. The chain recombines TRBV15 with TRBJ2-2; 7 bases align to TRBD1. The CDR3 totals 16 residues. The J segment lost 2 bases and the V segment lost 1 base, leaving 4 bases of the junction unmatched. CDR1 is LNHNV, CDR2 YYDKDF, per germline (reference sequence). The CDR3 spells CATSRGRQGNTGELFF. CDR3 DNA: TGTGCCACCAGCAGAGGTAGACAGGGTAACACCGGGGAGCTGTTTTTT.

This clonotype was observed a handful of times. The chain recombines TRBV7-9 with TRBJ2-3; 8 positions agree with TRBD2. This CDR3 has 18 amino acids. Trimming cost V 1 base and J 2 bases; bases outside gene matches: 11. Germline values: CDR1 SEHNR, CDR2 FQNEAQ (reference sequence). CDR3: CASSLVPLREEHTDTQYF. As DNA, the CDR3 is TGTGCCAGCAGCTTAGTTCCTTTGCGGGAGGAACACACAGATACGCAGTATTTT. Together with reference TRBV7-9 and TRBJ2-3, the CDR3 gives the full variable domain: DTGVSQNPRHKITKRGQNVTFRCDPISEHNRLYWYRQTLGQGPEFLTYFQNEAQLEKSRLLSDRFSAERPKGSFSTLEIQRTEQGDSAMYLCASSLVPLREEHTDTQYFGPGTRLTVL.

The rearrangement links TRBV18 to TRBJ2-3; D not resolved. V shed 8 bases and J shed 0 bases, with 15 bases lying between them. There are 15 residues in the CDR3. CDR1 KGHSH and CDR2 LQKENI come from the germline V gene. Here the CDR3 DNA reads TGTGCCAGCACCCCGTCCCGCGGTAGCACAGATACGCAGTATTTT. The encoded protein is CASTPSRGSTDTQYF.

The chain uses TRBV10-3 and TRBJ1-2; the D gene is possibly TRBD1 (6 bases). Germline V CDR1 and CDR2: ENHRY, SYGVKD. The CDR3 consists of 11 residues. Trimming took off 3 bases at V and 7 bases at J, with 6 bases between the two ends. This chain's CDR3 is CAISDRGGYTF. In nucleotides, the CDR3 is TGTGCCATCAGTGACAGGGGTGGCTACACCTTC.

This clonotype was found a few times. CDR3 amino acids: CASSQFYSFTDTQYF. The CDR3 bases are TGCGCCAGCAGCCAATTCTACAGCTTCACAGATACGCAGTATTTT. The gene calls are TRBV4-3 and TRBJ2-3; D remains ambiguous. V was pared by 2 bases and J by 2 bases, with 11 bases between. Germline V lookup: CDR1 LGHNA, CDR2 YSLEER. There are 15 residues in the CDR3.

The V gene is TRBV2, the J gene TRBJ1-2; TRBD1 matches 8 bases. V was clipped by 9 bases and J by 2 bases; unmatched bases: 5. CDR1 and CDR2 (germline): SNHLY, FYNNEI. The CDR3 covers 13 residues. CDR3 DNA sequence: TGTGCCAGTTCGACAGGGGCCAACTATGGCTACACCTTC. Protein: CASSTGANYGYTF.

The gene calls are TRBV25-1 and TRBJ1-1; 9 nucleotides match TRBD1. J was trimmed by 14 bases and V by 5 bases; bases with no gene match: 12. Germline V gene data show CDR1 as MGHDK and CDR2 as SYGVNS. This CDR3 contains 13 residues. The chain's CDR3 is CASSSVLGTGYFF. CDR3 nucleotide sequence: TGTGCCAGCAGTTCGGTCTTAGGGACAGGGTACTTCTTT.

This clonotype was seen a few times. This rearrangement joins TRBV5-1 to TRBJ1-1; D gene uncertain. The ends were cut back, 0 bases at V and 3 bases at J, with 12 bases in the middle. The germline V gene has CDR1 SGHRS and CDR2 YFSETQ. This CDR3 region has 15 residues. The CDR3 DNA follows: TGCGCCAGCAGCTTGGAGGCCGGAACGGACACTGAAGCTTTCTTT. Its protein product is CASSLEAGTDTEAFF.

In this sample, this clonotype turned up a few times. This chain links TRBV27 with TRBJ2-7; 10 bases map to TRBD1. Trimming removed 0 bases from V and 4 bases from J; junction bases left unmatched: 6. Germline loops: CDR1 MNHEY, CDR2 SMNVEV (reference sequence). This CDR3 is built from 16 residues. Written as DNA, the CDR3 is TGTGCCAGCAGTTTATCCGGGGGACAGGGGTATTACGAGCAGTACTTC. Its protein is CASSLSGGQGYYEQYF.

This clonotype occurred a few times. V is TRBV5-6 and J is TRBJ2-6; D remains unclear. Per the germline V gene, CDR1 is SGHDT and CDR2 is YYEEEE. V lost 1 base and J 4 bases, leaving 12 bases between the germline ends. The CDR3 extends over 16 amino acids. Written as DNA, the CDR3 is TGTGCCAGCAGCTTGTTTGTGCGCCCAGGGGCCAACGTCCTGACTTTC. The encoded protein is CASSLFVRPGANVLTF.

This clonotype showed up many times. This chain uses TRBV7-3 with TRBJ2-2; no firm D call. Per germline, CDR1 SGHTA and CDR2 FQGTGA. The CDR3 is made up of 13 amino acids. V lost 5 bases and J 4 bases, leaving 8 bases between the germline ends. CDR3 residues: CASSTEITGELFF. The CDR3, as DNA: TGTGCCAGCAGCACAGAAATCACCGGGGAGCTGTTTTTT.

Written as DNA, the CDR3 is TGTGCCAGCAGCTTACCGACAGGGCCGAACACTGAAGCTTTCTTT. Encoded protein: CASSLPTGPNTEAFF. The genes are TRBV7-9 and TRBJ1-1, with TRBD1 matching 7 bases. J gave up 1 base and V 2 bases, and 4 bases lay outside the gene matches. The germline V gene has CDR1 SEHNR and CDR2 FQNEAQ (reference sequence). This CDR3 is built from 15 residues.

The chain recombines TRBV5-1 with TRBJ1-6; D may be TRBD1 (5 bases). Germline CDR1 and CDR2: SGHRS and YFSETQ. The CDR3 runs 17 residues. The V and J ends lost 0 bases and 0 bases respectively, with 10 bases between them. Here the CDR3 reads CASSLDPGSSYNSPLHF. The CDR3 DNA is TGCGCCAGCAGCTTGGATCCAGGGAGCTCCTATAATTCACCCCTCCACTTT.

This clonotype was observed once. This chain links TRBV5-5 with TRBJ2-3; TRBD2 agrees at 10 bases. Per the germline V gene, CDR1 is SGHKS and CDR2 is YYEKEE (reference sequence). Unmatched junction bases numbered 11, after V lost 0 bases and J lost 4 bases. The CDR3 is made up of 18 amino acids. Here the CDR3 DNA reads TGTGCCAGCAGCTTGGTCTTGGGGGGTAGCGGGAGGCCAGATACGCAGTATTTT. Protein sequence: CASSLVLGGSGRPDTQYF.

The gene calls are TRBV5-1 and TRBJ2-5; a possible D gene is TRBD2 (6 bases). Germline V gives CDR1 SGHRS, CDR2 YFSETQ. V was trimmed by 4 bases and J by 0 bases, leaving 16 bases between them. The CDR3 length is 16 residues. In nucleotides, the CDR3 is TGCGCCAGCAGCCGAGGTGCCTGGGGGGACCAAGAGACCCAGTACTTC. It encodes CASSRGAWGDQETQYF.